By sample share, the clone carrying this TCR delta chain is medium-sized. Its matching antigen is unknown. This record belongs to a study of human gamma delta and Vdelta1 T cells. This CDR3 has 19 amino acids. V lost 0 bases and J lost 5; bases outside the gene matches: 15. The germline CDR1 and CDR2 sequences are TSWWSYY and QGS. TCRdb re-called the PCR reads using CATT. The sample carries roughly 6,700 delta-chain clones, about 43% recorded once. Points from the study as a whole: Reportedly, Delta One T cells were polyclonal and broadly targeted acute myeloid leukemia.

This sequence was found in a human donor in good health. The chain has TRDV1 and TRDJ1, with 10 bases identical to TRDD3. The specimen sequenced was Vdelta1 gamma-delta T cells from blood grown in culture (DOT cells). The CDR3 region is CALGELRTVGDTGLDKLIF. The CDR3 coding sequence is TGTGCTCTTGGGGAACTTCGTACGGTGGGGGATACTGGATTAGATAAACTCATCTTT.